This TCR beta chain appears in the sequencing data of a study of vaccination and CD4 T cells after COVID-19. Study at large: Each post-COVID sample was drawn after diagnosis, and the median interval was approximately 100 days (range 35 to 161).

A word on this clonotype: Its target is not known.

Sequencing of DNA taken from cultured CD4+ T cells relied on the Oncomine TCR Beta short-read assay. MiXCR, applied by TCRdb to the PCR reads, yields one record per CDR3 protein. The sample carries about 19,000 distinct CDR3 sequences, 43% recorded once. The treatment was: roughly 10-day PBMC culture with coronavirus spike peptide pools or control peptides (ViraFEST assay). PCR positivity was dated March to December 2020, before US Alpha, Beta and Delta variants. Trimming removed 2 bases from V and 5 bases from J, with 16 bases in between. Per the germline V gene, CDR1 is LNHDA and CDR2 is SQIVND (reference sequence). CDR3 length: 15 residues.

V gene TRBV19 combines with J gene TRBJ2-7; a weak D match, TRBD1 (5 bases). This sequence was found in a human donor who had recovered from COVID-19. The source material was CD4+ T cells from blood, cultured in vitro, sampled after SARS-CoV-2 vaccination. For the CDR3, the DNA is TGTGCCAGTAGTATAACAGCCCAGGGATGGCACGAGCAGTACTTC. It codes for CASSITAQGWHEQYF.